Given below is one T cell receptor beta chain in context. Its antigen is unknown. Base qualities are not provided; no much larger clone lies one nucleotide away. The CDR3, cysteine through phenylalanine, is 17 amino acids long. Only the CDR3 portion is preserved as DNA: 51 bases, with reading frame beginning at the first base. CDR1 and CDR2, per the germline V gene, are SGHRS and YFSETQ. V is pruned by 2 bases and J by 2 bases, leaving 10 bases of the junction without a gene match. The sample comes from a study of regulatory dendritic cells for organ transplantation (TCRdb year 2017). Turning to the overall study: Sorted naive and memory CD4+ and CD8+ T cells had their TCRbeta repertoires sequenced both before and after allostimulation with either regulatory or mature dendritic cells. Beyond this particular receptor, the publication reports: In both subjects, allostimulation led to expansion of memory CD8+ clones, though the expansion induced by regulatory dendritic cells appeared to be more limited than that induced by mature dendritic cells. The authors pointed out considerable heterogeneity between individuals in the alloreactive memory CD8+ T cell pool, and only a couple of subjects were sequenced. Highly diverse repertoires were observed in naive CD4+ and CD8+ T cells, whereas lower diversity was observed in memory cells, and the most oligoclonal repertoires were found in memory CD8+ cells. Of the resting subsets, the one holding the most alloreactive TCR clonotypes was memory CD8+ T cells.

TCRbeta CDR3 regions were amplified by multiplexed two-step PCR using Vbeta-specific forward primers and Jbeta-specific reverse primers. The TCRbeta libraries were sequenced on an Illumina instrument via the immunoSEQ service. The study's own analysis went as follows. IMGT annotation was used to assign V, D and J genes, and synthetic CDR3 analogues were used to correct counts for multiplex PCR bias. In the immunoSEQ Analyzer, repertoire clonality was calculated as one minus normalized Shannon entropy. Whether a clone counted as expanded was decided by Fisher's exact test with Benjamini-Hochberg false discovery rate control and a two-tailed cutoff of P<0.01. Drawn from immuneACCESS, this table holds only the in-frame rearrangements with V and J called that TCRdb kept. Clones are partly lost; checked studies trace under half to an unresolved V gene and leave the rest unexplained. V, J and clone size derive from that table, while D and trimming were established from the DNA sequence. Across this sample there are roughly 34,000 clones, with 85% to 90% seen only once. The ten largest clonotypes hold 0.055% to 0.075% of the sample.

Naive T cells were sorted as CD45RA+ and memory T cells as CD45RO+ CD4+ or CD8+ cells by FACS. The T cells used for TCR sequencing were obtained from two healthy control subjects. Unstimulated sorted T cell subsets were used as baseline controls for the mixed lymphocyte reactions. The Qiagen DNeasy Blood & Tissue Kit was used for extraction of genomic DNA. The clonotype comes from a human donor in good health. The chain employs TRBV5-1 and TRBJ1-2; TRBD1 lines up with 9 middle nucleotides. Specimen: naive CD4+ T cells from blood. The cell subset or site label for this specimen denotes: CD45RA+ naive T cells. The CDR3 reads as follows: CASSFRRTGVSNYGYTF. The nucleotide sequence is TGCGCCAGCAGCTTCCGTAGGACAGGGGTATCGAACTATGGCTACACCTTC.